This TCR beta chain comes out of a study of shared clonotypes between healthy human individuals. The wider study: Used for every donor were three CD4 naive, three CD4 memory, two CD8 naive and one CD8 memory plate.

Only in-frame clones appear in the TCRdb table, and some are missing; sequencing was by immunoSEQ multiplex PCR. The sample gives over a million clones, around 98% of which show up once; approximately 0.45% is in the top ten. CD4+ cells were split into CD45RA+ naive and CD45RA-negative memory subsets. V shed 4 bases and J 3 bases; nucleotides not matched to a gene: 5. This CDR3 comprises 14 residues. The germline CDR1 and CDR2 sequences are MNHEY and SVGAGI. Sequenced: naive CD4+ T cells sorted from blood. The subset was: CD45RA+ positively selected. V and J are TRBV6-5 and TRBJ2-7, with 8 bases identical to TRBD2. The source is a man between 25 and 39 years old in good health. CDR3 loop: CASSSPGTSYEQYF. CDR3 nucleotides: TGTGCCAGCAGTTCCCCCGGGACTAGCTACGAGCAGTACTTC.